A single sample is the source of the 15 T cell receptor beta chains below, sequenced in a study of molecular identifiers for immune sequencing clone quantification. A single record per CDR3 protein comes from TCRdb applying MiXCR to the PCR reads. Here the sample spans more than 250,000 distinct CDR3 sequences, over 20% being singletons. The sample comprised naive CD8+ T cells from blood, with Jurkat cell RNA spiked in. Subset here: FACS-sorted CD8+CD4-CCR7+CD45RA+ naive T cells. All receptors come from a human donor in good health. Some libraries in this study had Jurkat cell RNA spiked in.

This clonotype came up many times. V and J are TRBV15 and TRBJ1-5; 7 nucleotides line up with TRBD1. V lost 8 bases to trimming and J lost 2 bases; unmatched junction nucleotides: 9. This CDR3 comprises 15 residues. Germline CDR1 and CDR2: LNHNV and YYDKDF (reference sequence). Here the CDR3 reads CATSADREGNQPQHF. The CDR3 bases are TGTGCCACCTCGGCCGACAGGGAGGGCAATCAGCCCCAGCATTTT.

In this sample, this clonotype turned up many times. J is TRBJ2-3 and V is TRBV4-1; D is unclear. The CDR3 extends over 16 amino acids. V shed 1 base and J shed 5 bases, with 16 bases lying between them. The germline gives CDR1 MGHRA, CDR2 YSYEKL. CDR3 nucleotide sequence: TGCGCCAGCAGCCAAGGAAGGGTCCCGATACGAGATACGCAGTATTTT. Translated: CASSQGRVPIRDTQYF.

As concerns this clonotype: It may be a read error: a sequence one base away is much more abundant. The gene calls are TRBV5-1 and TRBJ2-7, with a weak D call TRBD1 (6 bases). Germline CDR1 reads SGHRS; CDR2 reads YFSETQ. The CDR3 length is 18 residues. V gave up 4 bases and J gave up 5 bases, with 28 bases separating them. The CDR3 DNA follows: TGCGCCAGCAGCCAAGAAACGAGCTATAGGCCGGGACAACACGAGCAGTACTTC. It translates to CASSQETSYRPGQHEQYF.

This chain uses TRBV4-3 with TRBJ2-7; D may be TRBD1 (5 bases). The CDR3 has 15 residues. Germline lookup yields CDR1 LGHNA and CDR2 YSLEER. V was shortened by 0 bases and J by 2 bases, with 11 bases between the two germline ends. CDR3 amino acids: CASSQDRTSTYEQYF. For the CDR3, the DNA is TGCGCCAGCAGCCAAGATAGGACAAGCACCTACGAGCAGTACTTC.

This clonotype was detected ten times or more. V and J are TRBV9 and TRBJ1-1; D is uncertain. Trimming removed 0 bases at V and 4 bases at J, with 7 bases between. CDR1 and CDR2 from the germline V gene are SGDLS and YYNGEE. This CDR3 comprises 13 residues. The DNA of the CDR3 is TGTGCCAGCAGCGTAGGATTCGGCACTGAAGCTTTCTTT. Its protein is CASSVGFGTEAFF.

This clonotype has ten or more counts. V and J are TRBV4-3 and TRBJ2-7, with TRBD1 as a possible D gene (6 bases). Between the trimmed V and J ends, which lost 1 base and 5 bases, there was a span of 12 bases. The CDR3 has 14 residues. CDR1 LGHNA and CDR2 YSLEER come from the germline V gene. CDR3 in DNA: TGCGCCAGCAGCCAAGGTCAGGGGAAAAACGAGCAGTACTTC. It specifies CASSQGQGKNEQYF.

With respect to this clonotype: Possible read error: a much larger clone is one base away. In DNA, the CDR3 is TGTGCCAGCAGCTTAGGCTACCCCGGGACTAGCGGCACAGGTACGCAGTATTTT. Residues: CASSLGYPGTSGTGTQYF. This sequence joins TRBV7-6 and TRBJ2-3; 11 positions agree with TRBD2. From germline, CDR1 is SGHVS and CDR2 FNYEAQ. The CDR3 contains 18 residues.

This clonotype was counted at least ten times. In DNA form, the CDR3 reads TGTGCCAGCAGCTTCCTGGGCGGGGGGGCTATCACCGGGGAGCTGTTTTTT. Its translation: CASSFLGGGAITGELFF. This chain uses TRBV7-2 with TRBJ2-2; 9 bases match TRBD2. V was clipped by 3 bases and J by 4 bases; unmatched bases: 9. The germline V gene encodes CDR1 SGHTA and CDR2 FQGNSA. This CDR3 is built from 17 residues. Full variable domain (remainder filled in from reference TRBV7-2 and TRBJ2-2): GAGVSQSPSNKVTEKGKDVELRCDPISGHTALYWYRQSLGQGLEFLIYFQGNSAPDKSGLPSDRFSAERTGGSVSTLTIQRTQQEDSAVYLCASSFLGGGAITGELFFGEGSRLTVL.

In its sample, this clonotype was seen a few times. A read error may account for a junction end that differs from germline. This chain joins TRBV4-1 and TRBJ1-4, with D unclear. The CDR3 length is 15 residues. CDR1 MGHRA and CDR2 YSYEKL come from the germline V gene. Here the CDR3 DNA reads TGCGCCAGCAGCCAAGAGGGCAGAGCTAATGAAGAACTGTTTTTT. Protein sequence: CASSQEGRANEELFF.

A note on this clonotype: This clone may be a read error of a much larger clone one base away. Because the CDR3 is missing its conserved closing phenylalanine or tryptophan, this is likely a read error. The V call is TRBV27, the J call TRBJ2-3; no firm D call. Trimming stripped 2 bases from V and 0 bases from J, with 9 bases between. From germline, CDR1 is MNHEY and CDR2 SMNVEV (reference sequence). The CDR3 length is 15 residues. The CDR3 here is CASSLGRSSTDTQYL. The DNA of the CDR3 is TGTGCCAGCAGTTTAGGGCGCTCTAGCACAGATACGCAGTATCTT.

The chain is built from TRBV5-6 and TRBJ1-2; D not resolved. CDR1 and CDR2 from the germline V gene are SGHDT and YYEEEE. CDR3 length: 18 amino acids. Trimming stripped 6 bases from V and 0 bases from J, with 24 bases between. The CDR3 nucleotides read TGTGCCAGCACCACACAGAAGCTGGAGAAAACTTCTAACTATGGCTACACCTTC. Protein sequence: CASTTQKLEKTSNYGYTF.

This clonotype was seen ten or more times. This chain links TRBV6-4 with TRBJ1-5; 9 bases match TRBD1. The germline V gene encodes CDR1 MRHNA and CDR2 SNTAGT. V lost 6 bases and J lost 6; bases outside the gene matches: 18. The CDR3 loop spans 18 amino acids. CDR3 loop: CASRNIGTGYNLSQPQHF. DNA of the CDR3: TGTGCCAGCAGGAATATTGGGACAGGGTACAACCTAAGTCAGCCCCAGCATTTT.

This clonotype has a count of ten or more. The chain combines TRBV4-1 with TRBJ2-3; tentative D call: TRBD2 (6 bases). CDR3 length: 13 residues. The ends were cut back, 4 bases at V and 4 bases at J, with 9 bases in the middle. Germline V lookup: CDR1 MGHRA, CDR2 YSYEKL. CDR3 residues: CASSLGTSDTQYF. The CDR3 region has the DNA TGCGCCAGCAGCCTGGGGACTTCAGATACGCAGTATTTT.

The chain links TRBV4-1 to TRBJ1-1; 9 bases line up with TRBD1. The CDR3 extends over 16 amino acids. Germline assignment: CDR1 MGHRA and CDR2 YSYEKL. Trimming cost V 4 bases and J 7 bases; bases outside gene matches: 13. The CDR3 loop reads CASSRVGVQGAVEAFF. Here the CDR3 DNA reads TGCGCCAGCAGCCGTGTTGGGGTACAGGGGGCCGTTGAAGCTTTCTTT.

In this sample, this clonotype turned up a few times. This chain's CDR3 is CASSYSRAYEQYF. The CDR3, as DNA: TGTGCCAGCAGTTACTCGAGAGCCTACGAGCAGTACTTC. J is TRBJ2-7 and V is TRBV6-5; D not resolved. Germline V gene lookup returns CDR1 MNHEY and CDR2 SVGAGI. This CDR3 region has 13 residues. V was shortened by 0 bases and J by 2 bases, with 5 bases between the two germline ends.